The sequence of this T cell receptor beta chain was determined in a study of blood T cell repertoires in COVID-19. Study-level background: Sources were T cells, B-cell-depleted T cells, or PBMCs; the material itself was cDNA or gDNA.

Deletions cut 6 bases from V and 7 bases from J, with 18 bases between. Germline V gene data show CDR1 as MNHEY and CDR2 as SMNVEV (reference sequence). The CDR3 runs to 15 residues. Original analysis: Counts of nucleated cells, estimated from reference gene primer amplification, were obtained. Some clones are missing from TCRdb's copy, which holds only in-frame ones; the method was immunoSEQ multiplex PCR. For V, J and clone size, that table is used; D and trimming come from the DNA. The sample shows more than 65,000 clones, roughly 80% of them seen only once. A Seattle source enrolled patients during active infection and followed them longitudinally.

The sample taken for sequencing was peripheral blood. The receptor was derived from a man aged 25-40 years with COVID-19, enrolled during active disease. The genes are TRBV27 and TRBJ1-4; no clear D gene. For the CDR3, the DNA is TGTGCCAGCAGGCAGTCGCAGGCCGCCGCTGAAAAACTGTTTTTT. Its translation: CASRQSQAAAEKLFF.